One and the same sample provided the 26 T cell receptor beta chains below, sequenced in a study of beta chain features in type 1 diabetes. Every isolated RNA sample was fully reverse transcribed, so sequencing captured expressed TCRB transcripts. Sequenced by immunoSEQ multiplex PCR; TCRdb stores in-frame clones only, minus some. The sample records 350,000 to 450,000 clones, more than 11% being singletons. Input material: naive CD4+ T cells from blood. The source of these receptors is a man between 25 and 39 years old in good health.

This clone was seen a few times. The junction shows a germline mismatch at one end, possibly a read error. The gene calls are TRBV5-4 and TRBJ2-5, with 12 bases fitting TRBD2. Per the germline V gene, CDR1 is SGHNT and CDR2 is YYREEE (reference sequence). This CDR3 region has 12 residues. In DNA form, the CDR3 reads TGTGCCAGCAGCTTGGAAGGACTAGCGGGAAACTTC. Translation gives CASSLEGLAGNF. Based on the CDR3 plus reference TRBV5-4 and TRBJ2-5, the full variable domain is ETGVTQSPTHLIKTRGQQVTLRCSSQSGHNTVSWYQQALGQGPQFIFQYYREEENGRGNFPPRFSGLQFPNYSSELNVNALELDDSALYLCASSLEGLAGNFGPGTRLLVL.

This clone was found a few times. CDR3 protein: CASKRTGGRETQYF. CDR3 sequence (DNA): TGTGCCAGCAAACGGACGGGAGGGAGAGAGACCCAGTACTTC. This chain links TRBV5-6 with TRBJ2-5; 8 positions match TRBD2. This CDR3 has 14 residues. V lost 6 bases to trimming and J lost 4 bases; unmatched junction nucleotides: 8. Germline values: CDR1 SGHDT, CDR2 YYEEEE. Full variable domain (remainder filled in from reference TRBV5-6 and TRBJ2-5): DAGVTQSPTHLIKTRGQQVTLRCSPKSGHDTVSWYQQALGQGPQFIFQYYEEEERQRGNFPDRFSGHQFPNYSSELNVNALLLGDSALYLCASKRTGGRETQYFGPGTRLLVL.

The chain links TRBV7-9 to TRBJ2-1; weak D call: TRBD1 (6 bases). Germline V gene sequence: CDR1 SEHNR, CDR2 FQNEAQ (reference sequence). The CDR3 has 15 amino acids. Deletions cut 7 bases from V and 2 bases from J, with 15 bases between. CDR3: CASTHRQAPYNEQFF. The CDR3 DNA sequence: TGTGCCAGCACCCATAGACAGGCCCCCTACAATGAGCAGTTCTTC.

The CDR3 region has the DNA TGTGCCAGCAGCCGAGACGGGAATGGAGGCTACACCTTC. Its translation is CASSRDGNGGYTF. The gene calls are TRBV6-6 and TRBJ1-2; D remains ambiguous. CDR3 length: 13 residues. Deletions cut 6 bases from V and 8 bases from J, with 16 bases between. From germline, CDR1 is MNHNY and CDR2 SVGAGI (reference sequence).

The chain links TRBV7-2 to TRBJ1-2; TRBD1 matches at 10 bases. Germline CDR1 reads SGHTA; CDR2 reads FQGNSA. V shed 5 bases, J shed 4 bases, and the junction held 10 bases outside the gene matches. This CDR3 spans 16 amino acids. The CDR3 DNA reads TGTGCCAGCAGCAAGGACCGGGACAGGGGTAGCTATGGCTACACCTTC. Its protein product is CASSKDRDRGSYGYTF.

The gene calls are TRBV4-3 and TRBJ1-5, with D perhaps TRBD1 (6 bases). The CDR3 contains 17 residues. Trimming cost V 0 bases and J 5 bases, with 17 bases left between them. The germline V gene encodes CDR1 LGHNA and CDR2 YSLEER. As DNA, the CDR3 is TGCGCCAGCAGCCAAGACGCGTCGGGACAAGAGTATCAGCCCCAGCATTTT. This codes for CASSQDASGQEYQPQHF.

This clone was seen only a few times. This chain links TRBV7-6 with TRBJ2-2, with D perhaps given as TRBD1 or TRBD2 (5 bases each). CDR1 is SGHVS, CDR2 FNYEAQ, per germline. V lost 6 bases and J lost 5, with 13 bases in between. The CDR3 sequence is 14 residues long. As DNA, the CDR3 is TGTGCCAGCAGACGAAGAGAGGGGACCGGGGAGCTGTTTTTT. Translated: CASRRREGTGELFF.

The chain uses TRBV29-1 and TRBJ2-6; TRBD1 matches 9 bases. Germline V CDR1 and CDR2: SQVTM, ANQGSEA. The CDR3 sequence is 15 residues long. The ends lost 1 base at V and 4 bases at J; junction bases unmatched: 2. The CDR3 protein is CSVEAQGAGANVLTF. The CDR3 coding sequence is TGCAGCGTTGAAGCACAGGGGGCCGGGGCCAACGTCCTGACTTTC.

The chain recombines TRBV19 with TRBJ2-3, with TRBD2 as a possible D gene (5 bases). CDR1 and CDR2 from the germline V gene are LNHDA and SQIVND (reference sequence). The length of the CDR3 is 16 residues. Trimming removed 6 bases from V and 2 bases from J, with 18 bases in between. CDR3 in amino acids: CASSHGPGTFTDTQYF. The CDR3 DNA reads TGTGCCAGTAGCCACGGACCGGGAACCTTCACAGATACGCAGTATTTT.

This chain uses TRBV7-6 with TRBJ2-7, with 10 bases identical to TRBD2. The germline CDR1 and CDR2 sequences are SGHVS and FNYEAQ. This CDR3 spans 15 amino acids. With 5 bases clipped from V and 4 bases from J, the junction kept 8 bases outside the gene matches. CDR3 residues: CASSRASGSEYEQYV. DNA of the CDR3: TGTGCCAGCAGCCGGGCTAGCGGGAGTGAATACGAGCAGTACGTC.

This clone was found a few times. DNA of the CDR3: TGTGCCAGCAGCGCCCAGGGGGGGACAGTCAATGAGCAGTTCTTC. Residues: CASSAQGGTVNEQFF. The V and J genes are TRBV4-2 and TRBJ2-1, with D perhaps assigned TRBD1 or TRBD2 (7 bases each). The CDR3 contains 15 residues. Trimming removed 5 bases at V and 6 bases at J, with 17 bases between. The germline V gene encodes CDR1 LGHNA and CDR2 YNFKEQ.

This clone was detected only a few times. CDR3 bases: TGTGCCAGCAGCTACATAAGCGGGGTCGGAAGCAATGAGCAGTTCTTC. Amino acids: CASSYISGVGSNEQFF. J is TRBJ2-1 and V is TRBV7-8, with 7 bases matching TRBD2. With V trimmed by 4 bases and J by 6 bases, 12 bases remained unmatched. From germline, CDR1 is SGHVS and CDR2 FQNEAQ. This CDR3 region has 16 residues.

The CDR3 sequence: CASSRIAGETQYF. The CDR3 region has the DNA TGTGCCAGCAGCCGAATCGCGGGAGAGACCCAGTACTTC. This sequence joins TRBV7-9 and TRBJ2-5, with D possibly matching TRBD2 (5 bases). The CDR3 sequence is 13 residues long. Germline loops: CDR1 SEHNR, CDR2 FQNEAQ (reference sequence). V dropped 5 bases and J dropped 4 bases, with 11 bases sitting between them. Based on the CDR3 plus reference TRBV7-9 and TRBJ2-5, the full variable domain is DTGVSQNPRHKITKRGQNVTFRCDPISEHNRLYWYRQTLGQGPEFLTYFQNEAQLEKSRLLSDRFSAERPKGSFSTLEIQRTEQGDSAMYLCASSRIAGETQYFGPGTRLLVL.

This clone was observed a handful of times. The rearrangement joins TRBV14 to TRBJ2-1; unclear D gene. The CDR3 covers 13 residues. Germline V gene lookup returns CDR1 SGHDN and CDR2 FVKESK. V lost 4 bases and J 6 bases, leaving 10 bases between the germline ends. The CDR3 nucleotides read TGTGCCAGCAGCCGCGGCTATACCAATGAGCAGTTCTTC. This sequence encodes CASSRGYTNEQFF. The complete variable domain, with remaining parts taken from reference TRBV14 and TRBJ2-1, reads EAGVTQFPSHSVIEKGQTVTLRCDPISGHDNLYWYRRVMGKEIKFLLHFVKESKQDESGMPNNRFLAERTGGTYSTLKVQPAELEDSGVYFCASSRGYTNEQFFGPGTRLTVL.

This clone was observed a few times. The rearrangement joins TRBV19 to TRBJ2-3; D ambiguous. The CDR3 length is 17 residues. Germline V gene data show CDR1 as LNHDA and CDR2 as SQIVND (reference sequence). V lost 1 base and J lost 0, with 14 bases in between. CDR3 amino acids: CASSIALPATSTDTQYF. The DNA for the CDR3 is TGTGCCAGTAGTATAGCCCTCCCGGCTACTAGCACAGATACGCAGTATTTT. The full variable domain, completed using reference TRBV19 and TRBJ2-3, is DGGITQSPKYLFRKEGQNVTLSCEQNLNHDAMYWYRQDPGQGLRLIYYSQIVNDFQKGDIAEGYSVSREKKESFPLTVTSAQKNPTAFYLCASSIALPATSTDTQYFGPGTRLTVL.

The J gene is TRBJ2-5, the V gene TRBV5-4; the D gene is possibly TRBD1 (6 bases). CDR1 SGHNT and CDR2 YYREEE come from the germline V gene (reference sequence). The CDR3 totals 15 residues. V lost 5 bases and J 2 bases, leaving 16 bases between the germline ends. Here the CDR3 reads CASSHQGRGQETQYF. The CDR3 DNA is TGTGCCAGCAGTCATCAGGGGCGCGGACAAGAGACCCAGTACTTC.

This chain joins TRBV7-2 and TRBJ1-1, with D hard to call. The length of the CDR3 is 12 residues. With 1 base removed from V and 11 bases from J, the gap between germline ends came to 11 bases. Germline V lookup: CDR1 SGHTA, CDR2 FQGNSA. CDR3 coding DNA: TGTGCCAGCAGCTTAGAGTTACCCGGGGCTTTCTTT. Its protein is CASSLELPGAFF.

V is TRBV5-4 and J is TRBJ2-5, with 8 nucleotides matching TRBD1. The CDR3 extends over 16 amino acids. In germline, CDR1 is SGHNT, CDR2 YYREEE (reference sequence). The junction had 9 bases not matched to a gene; V was cut back by 4 bases and J by 1 base. Here the CDR3 DNA reads TGTGCCAGCAGCCTACCCGGACAGGGTAGCCAAGAGACCCAGTACTTC. This codes for CASSLPGQGSQETQYF. Together with reference TRBV5-4 and TRBJ2-5, the CDR3 gives the full variable domain: ETGVTQSPTHLIKTRGQQVTLRCSSQSGHNTVSWYQQALGQGPQFIFQYYREEENGRGNFPPRFSGLQFPNYSSELNVNALELDDSALYLCASSLPGQGSQETQYFGPGTRLLVL.

This clone was counted between two and nine times. V usage is TRBV29-1 and J usage is TRBJ2-7; D is perhaps TRBD2 (5 bases). The CDR3 consists of 14 residues. The V end lost 4 bases, the J end lost 7 bases, and 20 bases lay between the germline ends. CDR1 and CDR2 (germline): SQVTM, ANQGSEA. The chain's CDR3 is CSVVPRAKRREQYV. CDR3 in DNA: TGCAGCGTTGTCCCCCGGGCCAAACGGAGGGAGCAGTACGTC.

The V call is TRBV7-2, the J call TRBJ1-5; 7 positions agree with TRBD1. V gave up 5 bases and J gave up 9 bases; unmatched junction bases: 4. This CDR3 has 12 residues. CDR1 and CDR2 from the germline V gene are SGHTA and FQGNSA. Here the CDR3 DNA reads TGTGCCAGCAGCCAAACAGGGGCGCCCCAGCATTTT. Protein: CASSQTGAPQHF.

V usage is TRBV7-9 and J usage is TRBJ1-1; 7 bases fit TRBD1. V lost 5 bases and J lost 4; bases outside the gene matches: 7. Germline V gene sequence: CDR1 SEHNR, CDR2 FQNEAQ (reference sequence). CDR3 length: 14 residues. The CDR3 DNA is TGTGCCAGCAGCCCGGGACAGTACAGCACTGAAGCTTTCTTT. Translating it yields CASSPGQYSTEAFF. The variable domain in full, completed from reference TRBV7-9 and TRBJ1-1, reads DTGVSQNPRHKITKRGQNVTFRCDPISEHNRLYWYRQTLGQGPEFLTYFQNEAQLEKSRLLSDRFSAERPKGSFSTLEIQRTEQGDSAMYLCASSPGQYSTEAFFGQGTRLTVV.

The V and J genes are TRBV5-6 and TRBJ2-7; the D gene is possibly TRBD2 (6 bases). The CDR3 extends over 14 amino acids. The ends were cut back, 2 bases at V and 4 bases at J, with 13 bases in the middle. Germline V lookup: CDR1 SGHDT, CDR2 YYEEEE. The CDR3 sequence: CASSFGDSGYEQYF. Here the CDR3 DNA reads TGTGCCAGCAGCTTTGGGGACTCCGGATACGAGCAGTACTTC.

This clone has a handful of counts. The gene calls are TRBV14 and TRBJ2-4; D is possibly TRBD2 (6 bases). CDR3 length equals 14 residues. V lost 8 bases, J lost 4 bases, and 15 bases lay in between. Per germline, CDR1 SGHDN and CDR2 FVKESK. The CDR3 sequence: CASPWTTIKNIQYF. In nucleotides, the CDR3 is TGTGCCAGCCCCTGGACTACAATTAAAAACATTCAGTACTTC.

In its sample, this clone was seen a few times. The rearrangement joins TRBV7-8 to TRBJ2-7; tentative D call: TRBD2 (6 bases). Per the germline V gene, CDR1 is SGHVS and CDR2 is FQNEAQ. The CDR3 sequence is 12 residues long. The V end was cut by 5 bases, the J end by 4 bases, with 9 bases between. CDR3 in amino acids: CASSGSGYEQYV. The CDR3 coding sequence is TGTGCCAGCAGCGGTAGCGGATACGAGCAGTACGTC.

The rearrangement links TRBV29-1 to TRBJ1-1; 8 nucleotides line up with TRBD1. The CDR3 is made up of 14 amino acids. Germline CDR1 reads SQVTM; CDR2 reads ANQGSEA. Losses at the gene ends were 7 bases for V and 5 bases for J; bases not matched to a gene: 12. The CDR3: CSGNRQGPRTEAFF. The CDR3 region has the DNA TGCAGCGGTAACCGACAGGGGCCAAGGACTGAAGCTTTCTTT.

The CDR3 loop is CSVDFGVGYKETQYF. Written as DNA, the CDR3 is TGCAGCGTTGATTTCGGGGTAGGGTACAAGGAGACCCAGTACTTC. The chain uses TRBV29-1 and TRBJ2-5; D might be TRBD2 (5 bases). Germline V CDR1 and CDR2: SQVTM, ANQGSEA. CDR3 length: 15 residues. V lost 3 bases, J lost 5 bases, and 19 bases lay in between.